The 26 T cell receptor beta chains in this list originate from one sample, sequenced in a study of cytomegalovirus exposure and HLA in healthy donors. PCR used 60 Vbeta primers and 13 Jbeta primers. Sequencing was performed with immunoSEQ multiplex PCR; in TCRdb, only in-frame clones are kept and a portion is missing. Of over 200,000 clones in the sample, about four fifths were seen once. The sequenced material came from PBMCs. These receptors originate from a man aged 40-49 years in good health and CMV-seropositive.

The chain has TRBV20-1 and TRBJ1-1; no clear D. Trimming removed 4 bases from V and 4 bases from J, with 7 bases in between. Germline values: CDR1 DFQATT, CDR2 SNEGSKA (reference sequence). This CDR3 has 11 amino acids. CDR3 sequence reads: CSAIMRTEAFF. The CDR3 coding sequence is TGCAGTGCTATAATGCGCACTGAAGCTTTCTTT.

The rearrangement uses TRBV6-1 and TRBJ1-5; tentatively, D is TRBD1 (5 bases). The CDR3 has 14 amino acids. The V end lost 4 bases, the J end lost 7 bases, and 14 bases lay between the germline ends. Germline CDR1 is MNHNS and CDR2 is SASEGT. CDR3 DNA sequence: TGTGCCAGCAGTGCCCGGAGGGGTTTCCAGCCCCAGCATTTT. It yields the protein CASSARRGFQPQHF.

This chain connects TRBV15 to TRBJ2-7, with D perhaps TRBD2 (5 bases). The germline V gene encodes CDR1 LNHNV and CDR2 YYDKDF (reference sequence). Trimming cost V 0 bases and J 6 bases, with 15 bases left between them. The CDR3 contains 15 residues. The CDR3 loop is CATSRDRGGPIEQYF. The DNA of the CDR3 is TGTGCCACCAGCAGAGATCGTGGCGGGCCCATCGAGCAGTACTTC.

Here the CDR3 DNA reads TGCGCCAGCAGCTCCGGACTAGCTGGTGAGCAGTTCTTC. Its translation: CASSSGLAGEQFF. J is TRBJ2-1 and V is TRBV5-1; 8 positions match TRBD2. The CDR3 spans 13 residues. V lost 3 bases to trimming and J lost 9 bases; unmatched junction nucleotides: 5. The germline CDR1 and CDR2 sequences are SGHRS and YFSETQ.

This clone was detected a few times. The junction departs from germline at one end; a sequencing error may be responsible. This chain joins TRBV27 and TRBJ1-2, with TRBD1 matching 9 bases. CDR1 is MNHEY, CDR2 SMNVEV, per germline (reference sequence). This CDR3 has 16 amino acids. This chain's CDR3 is CASSLLGQGGSYGYTF. The CDR3 DNA reads TGTGCCAGCAGCTTATTGGGACAGGGAGGTTCCTATGGCTACACCTTC.

The J gene is TRBJ2-5, the V gene TRBV28; a possible D gene is TRBD2 (6 bases). Looked up from germline, CDR1 is MDHEN and CDR2 is SYDVKM. V was shortened by 1 base and J by 4 bases, with 16 bases between the two germline ends. This CDR3 spans 16 amino acids. CDR3: CASSLSSGLPSETQYF. As DNA, the CDR3 is TGTGCCAGCAGTTTATCATCGGGACTCCCCTCAGAGACCCAGTACTTC.

The chain uses TRBV14 and TRBJ2-7; 8 bases line up with TRBD1. Germline V gene data show CDR1 as SGHDN and CDR2 as FVKESK. The CDR3 extends over 15 amino acids. Trimming cost V 4 bases and J 0 bases; bases outside gene matches: 5. The CDR3 spells CASSRTGTGSYEQYV. As DNA, the CDR3 is TGTGCCAGCAGCCGGACCGGGACAGGCTCCTACGAGCAGTACGTC.

The rearrangement uses TRBV5-6 and TRBJ1-1, with D perhaps matching TRBD1 (5 bases). Germline CDR1 and CDR2: SGHDT and YYEEEE. Trimming left V 2 bases short and J 1 base short, with 9 bases between. The CDR3 covers 14 residues. CDR3 region: CASSFRGQNTEAFF. The CDR3 bases are TGTGCCAGCAGCTTTAGGGGCCAGAACACTGAAGCTTTCTTT. Supplemented by reference TRBV5-6 and TRBJ1-1, the full variable domain reads DAGVTQSPTHLIKTRGQQVTLRCSPKSGHDTVSWYQQALGQGPQFIFQYYEEEERQRGNFPDRFSGHQFPNYSSELNVNALLLGDSALYLCASSFRGQNTEAFFGQGTRLTVV.

This chain joins TRBV6-5 and TRBJ2-5, with a weak D call TRBD2 (6 bases). CDR3 size: 15 residues. V was cut by 6 bases and J by 4 bases, with 18 bases left in between. Germline values: CDR1 MNHEY, CDR2 SVGAGI. The CDR3 reads CASSSGTPGAETQYF. The CDR3 DNA is TGTGCCAGCAGCTCCGGGACTCCGGGAGCAGAGACCCAGTACTTC.

The rearrangement uses TRBV27 and TRBJ2-3; D is perhaps TRBD2 (7 bases). This CDR3 has 14 residues. Trimming left V 4 bases short and J 5 bases short, with 13 bases between. Germline V gene data show CDR1 as MNHEY and CDR2 as SMNVEV (reference sequence). The CDR3 nucleotides read TGTGCCAGCAGTTGGGGGGGAGGGGGAGATACGCAGTATTTT. Its protein is CASSWGGGGDTQYF.

The chain links TRBV7-2 to TRBJ2-2; D may be TRBD2 (6 bases). The CDR3 length is 13 residues. Germline V gene lookup returns CDR1 SGHTA and CDR2 FQGNSA. Trimming shortened V by 2 bases and J by 7 bases, and 8 bases separated the two germline ends. CDR3: CASSLRLGGELFF. The CDR3 nucleotides are TGTGCCAGCAGCTTAAGACTAGGCGGGGAGCTGTTTTTT.

This clone was observed a few times. Germline is not matched at one junction end, which may reflect a read error. The rearrangement links TRBV7-6 to TRBJ2-3, with D possibly TRBD2 on 5 matching bases. This CDR3 is built from 13 residues. Germline-derived CDR1 and CDR2 are SGHVS and FNYEAQ. The CDR3 spells CASSSSSKDTQYF. In nucleotides, the CDR3 is TGTGCCAGCAGCTCTTCTAGCAAAGATACGCAGTATTTT.

This clone was counted between two and nine times. This chain connects TRBV7-9 to TRBJ2-2, with 9 bases lining up with TRBD1. CDR3 length: 16 residues. The V segment lost 5 bases and the J segment 0 bases; nucleotides outside the gene matches: 4. Germline CDR1 and CDR2: SEHNR and FQNEAQ (reference sequence). The CDR3 sequence: CASSLWTGANTGELFF. CDR3 DNA sequence: TGTGCCAGCAGCCTATGGACAGGGGCGAACACCGGGGAGCTGTTTTTT.

The chain has TRBV2 and TRBJ2-7; 10 bases line up with TRBD2. The germline CDR1 and CDR2 sequences are SNHLY and FYNNEI. This CDR3 has 16 amino acids. V was pared by 7 bases and J by 4 bases, with 13 bases of the junction left unmatched. CDR3 sequence: CASTEGPASGSYEQYV. In nucleotides, the CDR3 is TGTGCCAGCACCGAGGGCCCGGCTAGCGGGAGTTACGAGCAGTACGTC.

This chain links TRBV6-6 with TRBJ1-1, with 8 positions matching TRBD1. This CDR3 has 13 amino acids. The germline CDR1 and CDR2 sequences are MNHNY and SVGAGI (reference sequence). With V trimmed by 8 bases and J by 4 bases, 6 bases remained unmatched. CDR3 bases: TGTGCCAGCGGACAGGGCGGGGTCACTGAAGCTTTCTTT. It codes for CASGQGGVTEAFF.

The chain combines TRBV6-1 with TRBJ2-5, with TRBD2 matching 9 bases. The J call may be mistaken, given a closer DNA end match to TRBJ2-7. CDR1 MNHNS and CDR2 SASEGT come from the germline V gene. The CDR3 is 13 amino acids. The CDR3 is CASSVSGSYEQYF. Written as DNA, the CDR3 is TGTGCCAGCAGTGTTAGCGGGAGTTACGAGCAGTACTTC.

A few counts support this clone. The V gene is TRBV14, the J gene TRBJ2-1; D not resolved. Trimming pared 4 bases from V and 5 bases from J, leaving 21 bases between. CDR1 is SGHDN, CDR2 FVKESK, per germline. The CDR3 consists of 17 residues. CDR3 loop: CASSRDSPSRKNNEQFF. Here the CDR3 DNA reads TGTGCCAGCAGCCGTGATTCTCCCAGCAGGAAAAACAATGAGCAGTTCTTC.

The gene calls are TRBV6-5 and TRBJ2-5; 7 bases line up with TRBD1. The DNA end is more similar to TRBJ2-7, so the J call may be wrong. The CDR3 length is 16 residues. Per germline, CDR1 MNHEY and CDR2 SVGAGI. The CDR3 nucleotides are TGTGCCAGCAGTTATGAAACCCGGACAGGAGCCTACGAGCAGTACTTC. Translated: CASSYETRTGAYEQYF.

This rearrangement joins TRBV11-3 to TRBJ1-1; 7 positions agree with TRBD1. Germline lookup yields CDR1 SGHNT and CDR2 YENEEA. The junction had 11 bases not matched to a gene; V was cut back by 0 bases and J by 1 base. This CDR3 is 18 amino acids long. CDR3 region: CASSLEGQFVSQNTEAFF. The DNA for the CDR3 is TGTGCCAGCAGCTTAGAGGGACAGTTCGTCTCCCAGAACACTGAAGCTTTCTTT.

The chain joins TRBV1 to TRBJ2-2; the table's D call, TRBD2, has no DNA check behind it. TRBV1 is an annotated pseudogene. CDR3 length: 16 residues. In DNA form, the CDR3 reads TGCACCAGCAGCCAATTCGGGACTAGCGAACACCGGGGAGCTGTTTTT. This gives the protein CTSSQFGTSEHRGAVF.

The rearrangement uses TRBV27 and TRBJ1-2; D may be TRBD1 (5 bases). The germline V gene encodes CDR1 MNHEY and CDR2 SMNVEV (reference sequence). V shed 4 bases and J shed 3 bases, with 9 bases lying between them. The CDR3 totals 13 residues. The CDR3 coding sequence is TGTGCCAGCAGTTGGGGCCCTTACTATGGCTACACCTTC. As protein: CASSWGPYYGYTF.

This chain links TRBV19 with TRBJ1-5; D remains unclear. The CDR3 is 15 amino acids. Trimming shortened V by 3 bases and J by 3 bases, and 12 bases separated the two germline ends. The germline V gene encodes CDR1 LNHDA and CDR2 SQIVND (reference sequence). The CDR3 region has the DNA TGTGCCAGTAGTATCGCTCGGTCCTACAATCAGCCCCAGCATTTT. Translation: CASSIARSYNQPQHF.

V is TRBV29-1 and J is TRBJ1-1; D call uncertain. Germline V gene data show CDR1 as SQVTM and CDR2 as ANQGSEA. The CDR3 totals 10 residues. The V end was cut by 3 bases, the J end by 7 bases, with 6 bases between. As DNA, the CDR3 is TGCAGCGTTGAGAGGGTTGAAGCTTTCTTT. It yields the protein CSVERVEAFF. Full variable domain (remainder filled in from reference TRBV29-1 and TRBJ1-1): SAVISQKPSRDICQRGTSLTIQCQVDSQVTMMFWYRQQPGQSLTLIATANQGSEATYESGFVIDKFPISRPNLTFSTLTVSNMSPEDSSIYLCSVERVEAFFGQGTRLTVV.

This sequence joins TRBV5-1 and TRBJ1-1; D not resolved. Germline CDR1 is SGHRS and CDR2 is YFSETQ. V lost 0 bases, J lost 1 base, and 7 bases lay in between. The CDR3 runs to 14 residues. The CDR3 DNA follows: TGCGCCAGCAGCTTGGGCGGAGGGAACACTGAAGCTTTCTTT. Translation: CASSLGGGNTEAFF.

CDR3 DNA sequence: TGTGCCAGCTCTCCCCAGGGCCAAGAGACCCAGTACTTC. Translating it yields CASSPQGQETQYF. The rearrangement links TRBV2 to TRBJ2-5; possibly TRBD1 for D (5 bases). The CDR3 sequence is 13 residues long. V was shortened by 8 bases and J by 1 base, with 11 bases between the two germline ends. Germline lookup yields CDR1 SNHLY and CDR2 FYNNEI.

The chain uses TRBV5-1 and TRBJ2-7, with TRBD2 as a possible D gene (6 bases). Trimming shortened V by 0 bases and J by 7 bases, and 14 bases separated the two germline ends. Germline V gives CDR1 SGHRS, CDR2 YFSETQ. CDR3 length: 14 residues. DNA for the CDR3: TGCGCCAGCAGCTTGGTCTCGCAGGGAGGAGAGCAGTACGTC. Its protein is CASSLVSQGGEQYV.